The entry that follows covers one T cell receptor beta chain sequence. The antigen it binds to is not known. Within one base of it there is no much larger clone, and no base qualities were kept. Reading the label with the study, this specimen's treatment or condition is: randomized to nivolumab then ipilimumab (arm A) or the reverse (arm B). Prior DNA-damaging chemotherapy had not been received by any trial patient. Thawed PBMCs were sorted on a FACS Aria II flow cytometer to isolate live CD3+CD8+ cells negative for CD19 and CD56. CheckMate 064, a randomized, open-label phase II trial of sequential checkpoint blockade, was the source of the samples, all of which came from patients with melanoma. Peripheral blood mononuclear cells were collected by leukapheresis, purified with Ficoll-Paque, and frozen in human serum with around 10% DMSO. Right after sorting, the blood CD3+CD8+ cells were verified to be >98% pure, and DNA extraction followed.

TCRbeta CDR3 regions were immunosequenced from genomic DNA with the immunoSEQ Assay. Before high-throughput sequencing, the genomic DNA was amplified using bias-controlled multiplex PCR. Per the authors' processing: To quantify the absolute abundance of each unique TCRbeta CDR3 region, the sequences were collapsed and filtered. Clonality was defined as 1 minus Pielou's evenness and was calculated using productive rearrangements only. Clones with significantly greater frequencies in on-treatment versus baseline samples were identified using a previously published method. TCRdb provides this immuneACCESS table in a form limited to in-frame rearrangements. Some clones are lacking; in checked studies, under half of them reflect an unresolved V gene, and why the rest are absent is not known. V and J calls and clone size follow that table, whereas D and trimming were derived from the DNA. In all, the sample holds 15,000 to 20,000 clones, and 65% to 85% of those were seen once. The ten largest make up about 10% of the sample.

The sample belongs to a study of sequential checkpoint blockade in melanoma (dated by TCRdb to about 2019). About the full investigation: In a 1:1 randomization, patients received either first-line nivolumab then ipilimumab (arm A) or ipilimumab then nivolumab (arm B). Maintenance nivolumab came after each of the two trial sequences. The study at large found these results: The response-prediction model combining TCR metrics and mutation burden needs validation in larger, independent patient cohorts.

The V end loses 1 base and the J end loses 1 base, and a stretch of 4 bases separates them. Taken from cysteine to phenylalanine, the CDR3 has 13 residues. Solely the CDR3 DNA is kept, with 39 bases framed from the first base. As encoded in the germline V gene, CDR1 is LGHNA while CDR2 is YNFKEQ. The chain is assembled from TRBV4-2 and TRBJ1-1; the D gene lacks a confident call. This receptor was obtained from a human donor with melanoma. This specimen consisted of CD8+ T cells sorted from blood (inferred from file names), obtained from a patient given nivolumab and ipilimumab in sequence. The DNA is TGTGCCAGCAGCCAAGGAGGGAACACTGAAGCTTTCTTT. This gives the protein CASSQGGNTEAFF.